The clone carrying this TCR beta chain was recorded many times. What it binds is unknown. Regions amplified from RNA transcripts were the TCR beta CDR3 regions. TCR CDR3 underwent first-round RT-PCR with the HTBI primer set. TCRdb used MiXCR to reprocess the multiplex PCR reads, holding one entry per CDR3 protein. The sample shows under 250,000 distinct CDR3 sequences, over 20% of them seen only once. In germline, CDR1 is PRHDT, CDR2 FYEKMQ (reference sequence). V lost 4 bases, J lost 4 bases, and 8 bases lay in between. The CDR3 is made up of 13 amino acids. The data derive from a study of T cells in Graves' hyperthyroidism and ophthalmopathy. Study-wide results and caveats: Onset of ophthalmopathy came a median approximately 6.8 months after the model predicted it.

Diagnosis rested on symptoms, serum thyroxine and TRAb, thyroid ultrasound, and orbital computed tomography. Sequencing input: blood. The chain links TRBV13 to TRBJ1-3; D possibly corresponds to TRBD1 (5 bases). The receptor's source is a middle-aged woman with Graves' ophthalmopathy. The CDR3 DNA follows: TGTGCCAGCAGCTGGGGACCAGGAAACACCATATATTTT. This codes for CASSWGPGNTIYF.